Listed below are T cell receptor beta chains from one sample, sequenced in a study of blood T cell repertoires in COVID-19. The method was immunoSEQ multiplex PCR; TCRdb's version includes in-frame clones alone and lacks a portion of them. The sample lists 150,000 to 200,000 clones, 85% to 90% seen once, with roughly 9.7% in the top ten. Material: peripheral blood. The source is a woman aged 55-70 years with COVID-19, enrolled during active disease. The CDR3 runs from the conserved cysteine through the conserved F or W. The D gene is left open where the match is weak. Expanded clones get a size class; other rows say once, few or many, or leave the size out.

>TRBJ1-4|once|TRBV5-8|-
CARPGGWPNEKLFF
TGTGCCAGGCCGGGGGGGTGGCCTAATGAAAAACTGTTTTTT
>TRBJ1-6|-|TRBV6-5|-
CASTRTENSPLHF
TGTGCCAGCACCCGGACAGAGAATTCACCCCTCCACTTT
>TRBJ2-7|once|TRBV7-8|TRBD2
CASTRTSGNSYEQYF
TGTGCCAGCACCCGGACTAGCGGTAACTCCTACGAGCAGTACTTC
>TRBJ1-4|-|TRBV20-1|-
CSASTREKLFF
TGCAGTGCTAGTACGAGGGAAAAACTGTTTTTT
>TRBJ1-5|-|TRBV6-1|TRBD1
CASSGPTGTGNQPQHF
TGTGCCAGCAGTGGTCCAACCGGGACAGGGAATCAGCCCCAGCATTTT
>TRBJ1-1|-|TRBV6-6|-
CASSYSTGHTEAFF
TGTGCCAGCAGTTATTCGACAGGACACACTGAAGCTTTCTTT
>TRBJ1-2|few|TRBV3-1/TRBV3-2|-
CASSQVTAEGYTF
TGTGCCAGCAGCCAAGTAACAGCGGAGGGCTACACCTTC
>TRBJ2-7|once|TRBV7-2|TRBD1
CASSWDSFSYEQYF
TGTGCCAGCAGCTGGGACAGTTTCTCCTACGAGCAGTACTTC
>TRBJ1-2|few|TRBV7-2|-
CASSLREVNYGYTF
TGTGCCAGCAGCTTGCGGGAGGTTAACTATGGCTACACCTTC
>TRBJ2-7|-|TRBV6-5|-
CASRRRTALSYEQYF
TGTGCCAGCAGACGGCGGACAGCCCTTTCCTACGAGCAGTACTTC
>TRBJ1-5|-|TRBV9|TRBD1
CASSVGQNQPQHF
TGTGCCAGCAGCGTGGGACAGAATCAGCCCCAGCATTTT
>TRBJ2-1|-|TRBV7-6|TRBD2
CASKMPGTRGLNEQFF
TGTGCCAGCAAAATGCCGGGGACTAGGGGTTTGAATGAGCAGTTCTTC
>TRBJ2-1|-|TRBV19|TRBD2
CASSSRLARHNEQFF
TGTGCCAGTAGTTCCCGACTAGCGCGACACAATGAGCAGTTCTTC
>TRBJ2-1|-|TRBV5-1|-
CASSGLGTAPNEQFF
TGCGCCAGCAGCGGACTCGGGACTGCTCCCAATGAGCAGTTCTTC
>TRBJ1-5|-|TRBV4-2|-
CASSQAGVSNQPQHF
TGTGCCAGCAGCCAAGCAGGGGTTAGCAATCAGCCCCAGCATTTT
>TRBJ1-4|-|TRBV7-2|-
CASSLAGKLFF
TGTGCCAGCAGCTTAGCCGGGAAACTGTTTTTT
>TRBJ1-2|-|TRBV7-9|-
CASSLAGGEYGYTF
TGTGCCAGCAGCTTAGCTGGGGGGGAGTATGGCTACACCTTC
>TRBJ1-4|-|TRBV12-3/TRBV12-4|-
CASRRQYNEKLFF
TGTGCCAGCAGACGACAGTACAATGAAAAACTGTTTTTT
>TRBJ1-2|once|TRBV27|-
CASSSLGRRSYGYTF
TGTGCCAGCAGTTCCCTTGGCCGTCGGAGCTATGGCTACACCTTC
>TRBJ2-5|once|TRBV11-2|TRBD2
CASSRGIAGGETQYF
TGTGCCAGCAGCCGGGGGATAGCGGGAGGAGAGACCCAGTACTTC
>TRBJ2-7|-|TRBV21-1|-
CASSAPGQGHYEQYF
TGTGCCAGCAGCGCTCCGGGACAGGGGCACTACGAGCAGTACTTC
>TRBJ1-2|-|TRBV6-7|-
CASSYSSTGPVDGYTF
TGTGCCAGCAGTTACTCATCGACAGGACCGGTAGACGGCTACACCTTC